What follows are 30 T cell receptor beta chains derived from one specimen sequenced in a study of T cell responses to AZD1222 COVID-19 vaccine. Sequencing was performed with immunoSEQ multiplex PCR; in TCRdb, only in-frame clones are kept and a portion is missing. This sample has tens of thousands of clones, with 75% to 85% found just once. The source was peripheral blood, collected 28 days after the second AZD1222 dose. These receptors were taken from an adult who received the AZD1222 COVID-19 vaccine.

The gene calls are TRBV2 and TRBJ2-5; 7 nucleotides match TRBD1. There are 14 residues in the CDR3. V gave up 6 bases and J gave up 1 base; unmatched junction bases: 5. CDR1 SNHLY and CDR2 FYNNEI come from the germline V gene. The CDR3 nucleotides are TGTGCCAGCAGCACCGACAGGGCCCAAGAGACCCAGTACTTC. Its protein product is CASSTDRAQETQYF. Using reference TRBV2 and TRBJ2-5 for the parts outside the CDR3, the full variable domain is EPEVTQTPSHQVTQMGQEVILRCVPISNHLYFYWYRQILGQKVEFLVSFYNNEISEKSEIFDDQFSVERPDGSNFTLKIRSTKLEDSAMYFCASSTDRAQETQYFGPGTRLLVL.

V is TRBV3-1 (or the pseudogene TRBV3-2) and J is TRBJ2-7; possibly TRBD2 for D (5 bases). Germline assignment: CDR1 LGHDT and CDR2 YNNKEL (reference sequence). The V end was cut by 1 base, the J end by 2 bases, with 12 bases between. CDR3 size: 15 residues. The CDR3 region is CASSQVGERPYEQYF. The CDR3 region has the DNA TGTGCCAGCAGCCAAGTTGGTGAGCGGCCCTACGAGCAGTACTTC.

The V call is TRBV6-2 or TRBV6-3, the J call TRBJ2-7, with D unresolved. Germline V gene lookup returns CDR1 MNHEY and CDR2 SVGEGT. Trimming stripped 0 bases from V and 9 bases from J, with 12 bases between. This CDR3 is 13 amino acids long. CDR3 bases: TGTGCCAGCAGTTACTCGTCCTCGAGAGGGCAGTACGTC. Its protein is CASSYSSSRGQYV.

The rearrangement links TRBV12-5 to TRBJ1-6; D perhaps matches TRBD1 (6 bases). The CDR3 has 14 amino acids. The germline V gene encodes CDR1 LGHNT and CDR2 FRNRAP. V was pared by 3 bases and J by 9 bases, with 12 bases between. CDR3 residues: CASGLYRGGSPLHF. The CDR3 nucleotides read TGTGCTAGTGGTTTATATAGGGGGGGTTCACCCCTCCACTTT.

The V and J genes are TRBV29-1 and TRBJ2-5; maybe TRBD1 (7 bases). V was clipped by 6 bases and J by 5 bases, with 16 bases between them. CDR1 and CDR2 from the germline V gene are SQVTM and ANQGSEA. This CDR3 has 13 residues. The CDR3 nucleotides read TGCAGCGTCGGAGGGGGCAGGGGGGAGACCCAGTACTTC. Residues: CSVGGGRGETQYF.

This chain joins TRBV4-1 and TRBJ2-1; D not resolved. Trimming cost V 1 base and J 4 bases, with 14 bases left between them. Germline CDR1 and CDR2: MGHRA and YSYEKL. This CDR3 is 16 amino acids long. The CDR3, as DNA: TGCGCCAGCAGCCAAGTTTCGCTAAAAGGGTACAATGAGCAGTTCTTC. Encoded protein: CASSQVSLKGYNEQFF.

The chain links TRBV29-1 to TRBJ1-2, with TRBD1 identical over 7 bases. CDR1 is SQVTM, CDR2 ANQGSEA, per germline. Trimming cost V 4 bases and J 4 bases; bases outside gene matches: 6. The CDR3 spans 13 residues. Here the CDR3 reads CSVGTGKAYGYTF. The CDR3 coding sequence is TGCAGCGTTGGGACAGGCAAAGCCTATGGCTACACCTTC.

The chain uses TRBV4-3 and TRBJ2-3, with TRBD2 as a possible D gene (5 bases). Trimming took off 1 base at V and 2 bases at J, with 10 bases between the two ends. Germline V gene data show CDR1 as LGHNA and CDR2 as YSLEER. The CDR3 is made up of 15 amino acids. CDR3 nucleotide sequence: TGCGCCAGCAGCCAAGCGGGAACCTCCACAGATACGCAGTATTTT. Its translation is CASSQAGTSTDTQYF.

The rearrangement uses TRBV7-2 and TRBJ2-1; D gene unclear. The CDR3 extends over 16 amino acids. The germline V and J ends were trimmed by 2 bases and 0 bases, with 11 bases remaining between them. Germline assignment: CDR1 SGHTA and CDR2 FQGNSA. The CDR3 DNA sequence: TGTGCCAGCAGCTTATCGGTAATAAGCTCCTACAATGAGCAGTTCTTC. This translates into CASSLSVISSYNEQFF.

The chain carries TRBV13 and TRBJ1-6; 7 bases match TRBD1. Germline V gene lookup returns CDR1 PRHDT and CDR2 FYEKMQ (reference sequence). J was trimmed by 7 bases and V by 5 bases; bases with no gene match: 5. The CDR3 has 14 amino acids. The DNA of the CDR3 is TGTGCCAGCAGCATCAGGGGGAAAAATTCACCCCTCCACTTT. This encodes CASSIRGKNSPLHF.

The V gene is TRBV4-1, the J gene TRBJ2-4, with TRBD2 matching over 12 bases. The CDR3 consists of 18 residues. Germline V lookup: CDR1 MGHRA, CDR2 YSYEKL. The J segment lost 7 bases and the V segment lost 1 base, leaving 11 bases of the junction unmatched. CDR3 residues: CASSQGLAGGPEGNIQYF. The CDR3 DNA follows: TGCGCCAGCAGCCAAGGGCTAGCGGGAGGGCCAGAGGGGAACATTCAGTACTTC.

The J gene is TRBJ1-1, the V gene TRBV6-5; D remains unclear. In germline, CDR1 is MNHEY, CDR2 SVGAGI. This CDR3 has 14 amino acids. Trimming removed 0 bases from V and 7 bases from J, with 12 bases in between. CDR3 residues: CASSYSIGVSEAFF. In DNA form, the CDR3 reads TGTGCCAGCAGTTACTCGATAGGAGTCAGTGAAGCTTTCTTT.

J is TRBJ2-3 and V is TRBV7-3; no reliable D call. V lost 0 bases, J lost 5 bases, and 6 bases lay in between. There are 13 residues in the CDR3. CDR1 and CDR2 (germline): SGHTA, FQGTGA. The CDR3 loop is CASSLTLEDTQYF. The CDR3, as DNA: TGTGCCAGCAGCTTAACTCTAGAAGATACGCAGTATTTT.

The chain's CDR3 is CASSTHRGQNNSPLHF. CDR3 in DNA: TGCGCCAGCAGCACCCACAGGGGACAGAATAATTCACCCCTCCACTTT. The chain carries TRBV4-1 and TRBJ1-6, with 7 bases that match TRBD1. The V segment lost 5 bases and the J segment 5 bases; nucleotides outside the gene matches: 9. Germline V lookup: CDR1 MGHRA, CDR2 YSYEKL. This CDR3 is 16 amino acids long.

The J gene is TRBJ1-1, the V gene TRBV6-5, with a tentative D call TRBD1 (6 bases). From germline, CDR1 is MNHEY and CDR2 SVGAGI. The CDR3 is 15 amino acids. With 8 bases removed from V and 1 base from J, the gap between germline ends came to 17 bases. Written as DNA, the CDR3 is TGTGCCAGCTTAACCAACCGGGGACAGAACACTGAAGCTTTCTTT. It yields the protein CASLTNRGQNTEAFF.

The chain is built from TRBV9 and TRBJ1-5; no clear D gene. The CDR3 loop spans 13 amino acids. V was shortened by 0 bases and J by 4 bases, with 5 bases between the two germline ends. The germline V gene has CDR1 SGDLS and CDR2 YYNGEE. CDR3 in amino acids: CASSVEPNQPQHF. The CDR3 nucleotides read TGTGCCAGCAGCGTAGAACCGAATCAGCCCCAGCATTTT.

The rearrangement uses TRBV2 and TRBJ1-1; no definite D call. Germline V gene lookup returns CDR1 SNHLY and CDR2 FYNNEI. The CDR3 length is 13 residues. Deletions cut 10 bases from V and 1 base from J, with 13 bases between. The CDR3 loop reads CATARVGNTEAFF. Here the CDR3 DNA reads TGTGCCACCGCACGGGTTGGGAACACTGAAGCTTTCTTT.

This rearrangement joins TRBV5-1 to TRBJ1-2; 11 bases align to TRBD1. The CDR3 contains 15 residues. The germline CDR1 and CDR2 sequences are SGHRS and YFSETQ. Trimming took 3 bases from V and 7 from J; bases not matched to a gene: 8. CDR3 region: CASSSGTGGIRGYTF. For the CDR3, the DNA is TGCGCCAGCAGCTCCGGGACAGGGGGTATTCGTGGCTACACCTTC. Full variable domain (missing parts from reference TRBV5-1 and TRBJ1-2): KAGVTQTPRYLIKTRGQQVTLSCSPISGHRSVSWYQQTPGQGLQFLFEYFSETQRNKGNFPGRFSGRQFSNSRSEMNVSTLELGDSALYLCASSSGTGGIRGYTFGSGTRLTVV.

The J gene is TRBJ2-5, the V gene TRBV3-1 (or the pseudogene TRBV3-2); D is possibly TRBD1 (6 bases). V was trimmed by 3 bases and J by 3 bases, leaving 17 bases between them. The germline gives CDR1 LGHDT, CDR2 YNNKEL (reference sequence). This CDR3 is built from 16 residues. CDR3 DNA: TGTGCCAGCAGCCAGGGCCAGGCAGCAGGGGAAGAGACCCAGTACTTC. It yields the protein CASSQGQAAGEETQYF.

V usage is TRBV7-2 and J usage is TRBJ2-1, with D hard to call. Germline V CDR1 and CDR2: SGHTA, FQGNSA. Trimming took off 6 bases at V and 0 bases at J, with 9 bases between the two ends. The CDR3 is 14 residues long. The CDR3 loop is CASSGLSSYNEQFF. The CDR3 region has the DNA TGTGCCAGCAGTGGATTGAGCTCCTACAATGAGCAGTTCTTC.

The chain has TRBV5-6 and TRBJ2-7; D might be TRBD1 or TRBD2, each matching 5 bases. The CDR3 has 15 amino acids. CDR1 and CDR2 (germline): SGHDT, YYEEEE. V was pared by 4 bases and J by 2 bases, with 16 bases between. The CDR3 DNA reads TGTGCCAGCAGCGGCTCAGGGAGTAGTCCCTACGAGCAGTACTTC. Translation: CASSGSGSSPYEQYF.

The gene calls are TRBV6-5 and TRBJ1-2, with TRBD1 identical over 10 bases. The CDR3 is 15 residues long. The V and J ends lost 7 bases and 6 bases, in that order; junction bases with no gene match: 11. CDR1 is MNHEY, CDR2 SVGAGI, per germline. CDR3 sequence (DNA): TGTGCCAGCACTAGTCCGGGACAGGGGAGGGATGGCTACACCTTC. This translates into CASTSPGQGRDGYTF.

This sequence joins TRBV20-1 and TRBJ2-3; tentative D call: TRBD2 (6 bases). Trimming left V 3 bases short and J 1 base short, with 14 bases between. CDR1 is DFQATT, CDR2 SNEGSKA, per germline (reference sequence). The CDR3 covers 15 residues. The CDR3 coding sequence is TGCAGTGCTAGTGAGGAGGGCCGAGGCACAGATACGCAGTATTTT. Translated: CSASEEGRGTDTQYF.

This clone was observed a few times. This chain joins TRBV7-9 and TRBJ1-4, with TRBD1 as a possible D gene (5 bases). Per the germline V gene, CDR1 is SEHNR and CDR2 is FQNEAQ (reference sequence). The CDR3 totals 15 residues. The V gene lost 0 bases and the J gene lost 7 bases, with 12 bases spanning the gap. DNA for the CDR3: TGTGCCAGCAGCTTAGCCGGTGGGGCGGGTGAAAAACTGTTTTTT. Translating gives CASSLAGGAGEKLFF.

This clone has only one observation. The gene calls are TRBV5-6 and TRBJ1-4; D is undetermined. V was trimmed by 4 bases and J by 4 bases, leaving 11 bases between them. The CDR3 is 14 residues long. CDR1 and CDR2 (germline): SGHDT, YYEEEE. The CDR3 nucleotides are TGTGCCAGCAGCGTTGGGAAGGGTAATGAAAAACTGTTTTTT. Encoded protein: CASSVGKGNEKLFF.

This chain connects TRBV6-2 or TRBV6-3 to TRBJ2-6; weak D call: TRBD2 (6 bases). CDR1 is MNHEY and CDR2 is SVGEGT in the germline V gene. This CDR3 is 14 amino acids long. V dropped 5 bases and J dropped 4 bases, with 9 bases sitting between them. Here the CDR3 DNA reads TGTGCCAGCAGTCGGGAGTCCGGGGCCAACGTCCTGACTTTC. It translates to CASSRESGANVLTF.

The V call is TRBV4-1, the J call TRBJ1-5; D gene unclear. The germline gives CDR1 MGHRA, CDR2 YSYEKL. There are 17 residues in the CDR3. V lost 1 base to trimming and J lost 6 bases, with 19 bases between them. The CDR3 nucleotides are TGCGCCAGCAGCCAAGTGAGTCTTCAAGCCCGGGGTCAGCCCCAGCATTTT. This gives the protein CASSQVSLQARGQPQHF.

This clone has more than one count but fewer than ten. V and J are TRBV5-1 and TRBJ1-1; 10 bases match TRBD1. Germline CDR1 SGHRS, CDR2 YFSETQ. Trimming at V came to 6 bases and at J to 0 bases, leaving 8 bases not matched to a gene. This CDR3 has 16 residues. The CDR3 loop reads CASNRDRGRMNTEAFF. The CDR3 DNA is TGCGCCAGCAACAGGGACAGGGGACGAATGAACACTGAAGCTTTCTTT. The variable domain in full, with the rest retrieved from reference TRBV5-1 and TRBJ1-1, is KAGVTQTPRYLIKTRGQQVTLSCSPISGHRSVSWYQQTPGQGLQFLFEYFSETQRNKGNFPGRFSGRQFSNSRSEMNVSTLELGDSALYLCASNRDRGRMNTEAFFGQGTRLTVV.

The V and J genes are TRBV18 and TRBJ1-3; D possibly corresponds to TRBD1 (6 bases). V lost 2 bases and J lost 4, with 9 bases in between. The CDR3 length is 14 residues. Germline lookup yields CDR1 KGHSH and CDR2 LQKENI. In DNA, the CDR3 is TGTGCCAGCTCACCAGAACAGGGAGGAAACACCATATATTTT. Its translation is CASSPEQGGNTIYF.

CDR3 DNA sequence: TGTGCCAGCAGTGAAAAAGTACTATCCTACAATGAGCAGTTCTTC. Encoded protein: CASSEKVLSYNEQFF. The chain links TRBV6-1 to TRBJ2-1, with unresolved D. From germline, CDR1 is MNHNS and CDR2 SASEGT. The CDR3 consists of 15 residues. V lost 2 bases to trimming and J lost 1 base, with 9 bases between them.